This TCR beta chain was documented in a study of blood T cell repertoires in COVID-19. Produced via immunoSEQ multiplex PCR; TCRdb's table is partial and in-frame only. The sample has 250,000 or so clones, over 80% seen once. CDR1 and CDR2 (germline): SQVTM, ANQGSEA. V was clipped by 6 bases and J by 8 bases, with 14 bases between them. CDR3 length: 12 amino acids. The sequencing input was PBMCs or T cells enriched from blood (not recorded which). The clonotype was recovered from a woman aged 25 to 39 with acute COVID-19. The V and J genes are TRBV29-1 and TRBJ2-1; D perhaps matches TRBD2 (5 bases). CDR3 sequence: CSVTGSSDEQFF. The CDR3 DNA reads TGCAGCGTAACGGGGAGTTCGGATGAGCAGTTCTTC.